This TCR beta chain was sequenced during a study of tumor-infiltrating lymphocytes in oesophageal squamous cell carcinoma. One entry per CDR3 protein, called by TCRdb with MiXCR from the PCR reads. The table has over 15,000 distinct CDR3 sequences, approximately 45% seen once. V lost 6 bases, J lost 8 bases, and 19 bases lay in between. Germline assignment: CDR1 MNHNS and CDR2 SASEGT. CDR3 length equals 15 residues. This sequence joins TRBV6-1 and TRBJ1-4; D uncertain. The origin of this receptor is a female donor with esophageal squamous cell carcinoma. Sequencing was carried out using normal esophageal tissue next to the tumor. The CDR3 loop reads CASRNMGGSGEKLFF. Here the CDR3 DNA reads TGTGCCAGCAGGAATATGGGAGGCAGCGGAGAAAAACTGTTTTTT.